Here is one T cell receptor beta chain with its context. Its target is not known. The sample comes from a study of blood T cells in healthy people across ages. Findings and caveats of the study: The study lacked donor CMV status, which possibly confounded expanded clonotype changes.

A minimum of 6.5 million PBMCs was isolated per sample. V was pared by 8 bases and J by 4 bases, with 4 bases of the junction left unmatched. The CDR3 has 12 residues. Germline V gene data show CDR1 as SQVTM and CDR2 as ANQGSEA. Primers used in a second PCR of about 6 to 11 cycles were a sample-barcoded 5' primer and a J-beta primer mix. Paired-end reads containing CDR3 totaled no fewer than 2.5 million for each sample. From the 5' RACE reads, TCRdb called clonotypes with MiXCR, one entry per CDR3 protein. The sample contains hundreds of thousands of distinct CDR3 sequences, roughly half of which appear only once.

The source of this sequence is a man aged 55 to 70 in good health. The sequenced sample consisted of blood. The genes are TRBV29-1 and TRBJ2-1; 8 bases match TRBD1. In nucleotides, the CDR3 is TGCAGCCTCCGGACAGGGTACAATGAGCAGTTCTTC. As protein: CSLRTGYNEQFF.